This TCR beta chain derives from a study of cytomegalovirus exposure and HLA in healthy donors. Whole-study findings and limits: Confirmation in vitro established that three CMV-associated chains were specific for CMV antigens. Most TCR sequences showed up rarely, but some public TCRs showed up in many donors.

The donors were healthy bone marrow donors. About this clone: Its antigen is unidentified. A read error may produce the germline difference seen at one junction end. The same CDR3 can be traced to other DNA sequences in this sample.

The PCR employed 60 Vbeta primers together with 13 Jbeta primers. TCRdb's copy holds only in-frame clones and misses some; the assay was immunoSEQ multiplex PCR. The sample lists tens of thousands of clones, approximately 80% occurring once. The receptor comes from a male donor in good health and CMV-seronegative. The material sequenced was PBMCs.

The CDR3 loop is CAWSVAGGEKLFF. DNA of the CDR3: TGTGCCTGGAGTGTAGCAGGGGGAGAAAAGCTGTTTTTT. The chain has TRBV30 and TRBJ1-4; the match to TRBD1 covers 7 bases. The CDR3 contains 13 residues. Germline assignment: CDR1 GTSNPN and CDR2 SVGIG (reference sequence).